A single sample is the source of the 18 T cell receptor beta chains below, sequenced in a study of radiotherapy plus CTLA-4 blockade in lung cancer. Sequenced by immunoSEQ multiplex PCR; TCRdb stores in-frame clones only, minus some. Among 50,000 to 60,000 clones listed, around 80% were seen once. Sequences were derived from peripheral blood, sampled from a patient treated with radiotherapy plus ipilimumab. All receptors derive from a human donor with non-small cell lung cancer who had a complete response to radiotherapy plus ipilimumab.

V usage is TRBV2 and J usage is TRBJ1-6; TRBD1 matches 10 bases. The V gene's germline CDR1 is SNHLY and CDR2 FYNNEI. The CDR3 length is 15 residues. V dropped 4 bases and J dropped 9; count of bases not matched to a gene: 6. The CDR3 spells CASSGTGGSSSPLHF. Written as DNA, the CDR3 is TGTGCCAGCAGTGGGACAGGGGGTTCGAGTTCACCCCTCCACTTT.

The table lists this clone with a few counts. The chain employs TRBV7-8 and TRBJ2-5; 9 bases line up with TRBD1. CDR1 is SGHVS, CDR2 FQNEAQ, per germline. J lost 5 bases, V lost 4 bases, and 8 bases had no gene match. This CDR3 region has 15 residues. For the CDR3, the DNA is TGTGCCAGCAGCTCGTACAGGGGGCGGCAGGAGACCCAGTACTTC. It specifies CASSSYRGRQETQYF.

CDR3 protein: CASTAVRPTSTDTQYF. CDR3 in DNA: TGTGCCAGCACCGCTGTTCGGCCGACTAGCACAGATACGCAGTATTTT. The V call is TRBV6-6, the J call TRBJ2-3; D is ambiguous. Trimming took 7 bases from V and 0 from J, leaving 17 bases between them. The CDR3 totals 16 residues. Germline V gene data show CDR1 as MNHNY and CDR2 as SVGAGI (reference sequence).

CDR3 sequence (DNA): TGTGCCAGCAGTTACGCAGGTTATGATGGCTACACCTTC. Translating gives CASSYAGYDGYTF. V and J are TRBV6-6 and TRBJ1-2; D gene ambiguous. Trimming cost V 2 bases and J 6 bases, with 10 bases left between them. Germline V gene lookup returns CDR1 MNHNY and CDR2 SVGAGI (reference sequence). This CDR3 is built from 13 residues.

CDR3 coding DNA: TGTGCCAGTAGCGTGACTAGCGATGCACGCAATGAGCAGTTCTTC. It yields the protein CASSVTSDARNEQFF. The rearrangement links TRBV19 to TRBJ2-1; 8 bases map to TRBD2. Unmatched junction bases numbered 10, after V lost 6 bases and J lost 6 bases. CDR1 and CDR2 (germline): LNHDA, SQIVND (reference sequence). This CDR3 has 15 residues. Full variable domain (outside the CDR3, taken from reference TRBV19 and TRBJ2-1): DGGITQSPKYLFRKEGQNVTLSCEQNLNHDAMYWYRQDPGQGLRLIYYSQIVNDFQKGDIAEGYSVSREKKESFPLTVTSAQKNPTAFYLCASSVTSDARNEQFFGPGTRLTVL.

The chain has TRBV5-1 and TRBJ2-2, with 7 bases identical to TRBD1. Trimming at V came to 3 bases and at J to 6 bases, leaving 14 bases not matched to a gene. This CDR3 contains 17 residues. Germline V lookup: CDR1 SGHRS, CDR2 YFSETQ. CDR3: CASSSRLGGGVAGELFF. The CDR3 nucleotides read TGCGCCAGCAGCTCCCGGTTAGGGGGCGGAGTGGCCGGGGAGCTGTTTTTT. The whole variable domain, remainder taken from reference TRBV5-1 and TRBJ2-2, is KAGVTQTPRYLIKTRGQQVTLSCSPISGHRSVSWYQQTPGQGLQFLFEYFSETQRNKGNFPGRFSGRQFSNSRSEMNVSTLELGDSALYLCASSSRLGGGVAGELFFGEGSRLTVL.

This chain connects TRBV13 to TRBJ1-6; 8 positions match TRBD1. Germline values: CDR1 PRHDT, CDR2 FYEKMQ (reference sequence). This CDR3 has 13 residues. V lost 5 bases to trimming and J lost 9 bases; unmatched junction nucleotides: 3. The CDR3 spells CASSLTGGSPLHF. In DNA form, the CDR3 reads TGTGCCAGCAGCCTCACAGGGGGTTCACCCCTCCACTTT.

The gene calls are TRBV27 and TRBJ1-1, with D tentatively TRBD1 (5 bases). The CDR3 sequence is 13 residues long. The germline CDR1 and CDR2 sequences are MNHEY and SMNVEV (reference sequence). V gave up 5 bases and J gave up 4 bases, with 11 bases separating them. CDR3 amino acids: CASSPRQSTEAFF. As DNA, the CDR3 is TGTGCCAGCAGTCCACGACAGTCCACTGAAGCTTTCTTT.

This clone turned up a few times. The rearrangement links TRBV6-5 to TRBJ1-2; 9 bases are shared with TRBD1. The junction had 9 bases not matched to a gene; V was cut back by 6 bases and J by 4 bases. The germline V gene has CDR1 MNHEY and CDR2 SVGAGI. This CDR3 contains 15 residues. CDR3 amino acids: CASRGLSGQGYGYTF. The CDR3 DNA is TGTGCCAGCAGGGGCCTCTCGGGACAGGGCTATGGCTACACCTTC.

The count of this clone is one. The V gene is TRBV18, the J gene TRBJ2-1, with D maybe TRBD2 (6 bases). CDR1 is KGHSH and CDR2 is LQKENI in the germline V gene. The V end lost 0 bases, the J end lost 10 bases, and 16 bases lay between the germline ends. The CDR3 has 15 residues. Written as DNA, the CDR3 is TGTGCCAGCTCACCACCGGCCCGGGGAAGCGGGGAGCAGTTCTTC. Translated: CASSPPARGSGEQFF.

The chain couples TRBV2 to TRBJ2-1; tentatively, D is TRBD2 (6 bases). Trimming left V 5 bases short and J 4 bases short, with 12 bases between. The CDR3 extends over 14 amino acids. Germline V gives CDR1 SNHLY, CDR2 FYNNEI. This CDR3 reads CASSRGAGYNEQFF. In nucleotides, the CDR3 is TGTGCCAGCAGTCGAGGGGCGGGATACAATGAGCAGTTCTTC. Looking up the rest from reference TRBV2 and TRBJ2-1 gives the full variable domain: EPEVTQTPSHQVTQMGQEVILRCVPISNHLYFYWYRQILGQKVEFLVSFYNNEISEKSEIFDDQFSVERPDGSNFTLKIRSTKLEDSAMYFCASSRGAGYNEQFFGPGTRLTVL.

The gene calls are TRBV5-1 and TRBJ2-1, with D tentatively TRBD2 (5 bases). CDR1 and CDR2 from the germline V gene are SGHRS and YFSETQ. Trimming took 2 bases from V and 9 from J, leaving 21 bases between them. This CDR3 is built from 16 residues. The CDR3 reads CASSFSRVTLGGEQFF. CDR3 bases: TGCGCCAGCAGCTTCTCGCGGGTTACTCTGGGCGGTGAGCAGTTCTTC.

J is TRBJ1-1 and V is TRBV5-1, with 9 bases aligning to TRBD1. Germline assignment: CDR1 SGHRS and CDR2 YFSETQ. The V and J ends lost 0 bases and 4 bases, in that order; junction bases with no gene match: 1. The CDR3 consists of 14 residues. The CDR3: CASSLGDRVTEAFF. The CDR3 bases are TGCGCCAGCAGCTTGGGGGACAGGGTCACTGAAGCTTTCTTT.

This CDR3 reads CASSFGGNEQYF. The DNA of the CDR3 is TGTGCCAGCAGCTTTGGGGGGAACGAGCAGTACTTC. The chain couples TRBV11-3 to TRBJ2-7, with D tentatively TRBD2 (6 bases). Germline V gene sequence: CDR1 SGHNT, CDR2 YENEEA. Trimming stripped 3 bases from V and 5 bases from J, with 8 bases between. This CDR3 spans 12 amino acids.

The rearrangement uses TRBV28 and TRBJ1-2; 12 nucleotides align to TRBD1. V trimming: 6 bases; J trimming: 3 bases; junction bases outside the gene matches: 8. The CDR3 extends over 16 amino acids. CDR1 and CDR2 (germline): MDHEN, SYDVKM. Written as DNA, the CDR3 is TGTGCCAGCAGGCCACTCGGGACAGGGGGCGACTATGGCTACACCTTC. As protein: CASRPLGTGGDYGYTF.

V gene TRBV2 combines with J gene TRBJ1-1, with D maybe TRBD1 (6 bases). Trimming removed 10 bases from V and 4 bases from J, with 19 bases in between. Germline V gives CDR1 SNHLY, CDR2 FYNNEI. This CDR3 has 14 amino acids. The chain's CDR3 is CATYGTPRSTEAFF. CDR3 coding DNA: TGTGCCACCTACGGGACACCTCGGAGCACTGAAGCTTTCTTT.

The chain links TRBV10-3 to TRBJ2-2; weak D call: TRBD1 (6 bases). Trimming removed 3 bases at V and 4 bases at J, with 15 bases between. Per germline, CDR1 ENHRY and CDR2 SYGVKD. The CDR3 length is 16 residues. The CDR3 nucleotides read TGTGCCATCAGTGAAACCCAGGGGCCGGCCACCGGGGAGCTGTTTTTT. Translated: CAISETQGPATGELFF.

The rearrangement joins TRBV2 to TRBJ2-5; 7 bases fit TRBD2. CDR1 SNHLY and CDR2 FYNNEI come from the germline V gene. J lost 4 bases, V lost 8 bases, and 13 bases had no gene match. The CDR3 spans 15 residues. DNA for the CDR3: TGTGCCAGCCGGGCTAGCGGCCCTAGGGGAGAGACCCAGTACTTC. This sequence encodes CASRASGPRGETQYF.